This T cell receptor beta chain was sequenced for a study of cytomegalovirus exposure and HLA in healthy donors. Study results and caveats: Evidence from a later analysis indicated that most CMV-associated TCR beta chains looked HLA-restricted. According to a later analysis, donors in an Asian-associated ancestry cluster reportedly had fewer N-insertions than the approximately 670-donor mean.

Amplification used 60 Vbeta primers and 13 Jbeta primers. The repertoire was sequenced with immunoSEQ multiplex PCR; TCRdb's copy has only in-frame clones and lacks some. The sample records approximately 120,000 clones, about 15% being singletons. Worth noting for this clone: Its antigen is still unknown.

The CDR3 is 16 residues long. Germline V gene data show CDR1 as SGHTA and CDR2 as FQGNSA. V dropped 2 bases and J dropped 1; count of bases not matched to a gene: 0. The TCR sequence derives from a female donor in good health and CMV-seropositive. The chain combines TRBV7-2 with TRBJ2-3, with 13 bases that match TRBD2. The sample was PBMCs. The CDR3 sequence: CASSLTSGGGTDTQYF. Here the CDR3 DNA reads TGTGCCAGCAGCTTAACTAGCGGGGGGGGCACAGATACGCAGTATTTT.